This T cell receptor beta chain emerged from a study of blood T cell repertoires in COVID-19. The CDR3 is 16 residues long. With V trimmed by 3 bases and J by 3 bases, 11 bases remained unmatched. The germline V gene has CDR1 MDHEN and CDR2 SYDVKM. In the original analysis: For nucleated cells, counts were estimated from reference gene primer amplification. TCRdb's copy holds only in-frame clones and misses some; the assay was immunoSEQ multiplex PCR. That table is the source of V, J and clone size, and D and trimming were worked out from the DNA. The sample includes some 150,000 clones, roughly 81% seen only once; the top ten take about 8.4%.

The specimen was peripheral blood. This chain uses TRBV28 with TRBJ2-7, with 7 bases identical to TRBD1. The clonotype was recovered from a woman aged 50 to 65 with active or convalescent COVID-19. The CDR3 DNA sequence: TGTGCCAGCAGTTTCCACTTCGGGGCAGGGGGCTACGAGCAGTACTTC. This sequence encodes CASSFHFGAGGYEQYF.